These 28 T cell receptor beta chains came from one sample sequenced in a study of molecular identifiers for immune sequencing clone quantification. A single record per CDR3 protein comes from TCRdb applying MiXCR to the PCR reads. The sample holds about 510,000 distinct CDR3 sequences, about 20% seen once. The sequenced sample was naive CD8+ T cells from blood, with Jurkat cell RNA spiked in. As for subset: FACS-sorted CD8+CD4-CCR7+CD45RA+ naive T cells. The receptors originated from a human donor in good health. Some libraries in this study had Jurkat cell RNA spiked in.

This clonotype was seen a handful of times. The V call is TRBV20-1, the J call TRBJ1-1; no reliable D call. Per the germline V gene, CDR1 is DFQATT and CDR2 is SNEGSKA (reference sequence). V lost 5 bases, J lost 10 bases, and 14 bases lay in between. This CDR3 has 11 amino acids. CDR3 protein: CSAPVAGSAFF. The CDR3 DNA reads TGCAGTGCTCCAGTCGCCGGGTCAGCTTTCTTT.

Ten or more counts support this clonotype. The chain links TRBV19 to TRBJ1-5, with D maybe TRBD1 (6 bases). Per germline, CDR1 LNHDA and CDR2 SQIVND (reference sequence). The V gene lost 3 bases and the J gene lost 1 base, with 10 bases spanning the gap. The CDR3 runs to 15 residues. The CDR3 coding sequence is TGTGCCAGTAGTATTGGGACAAGGAGCAATCAGCCCCAGCATTTT. Its protein product is CASSIGTRSNQPQHF.

In this sample, this clonotype turned up many times. The V and J genes are TRBV28 and TRBJ2-7; D possibly uses TRBD1 or TRBD2 (5 bases each). This CDR3 is built from 14 residues. Germline V gene data show CDR1 as MDHEN and CDR2 as SYDVKM. V lost 4 bases and J 5 bases, leaving 15 bases between the germline ends. The CDR3 nucleotides are TGTGCCAGCAGTTCATCCGGGACCCAGGACGAGCAGTACTTC. It yields the protein CASSSSGTQDEQYF.

This clonotype was seen more than once but under ten times. The genes are TRBV4-3 and TRBJ2-7, with 8 bases aligning to TRBD1. Germline V gene lookup returns CDR1 LGHNA and CDR2 YSLEER. V lost 0 bases and J lost 7; bases outside the gene matches: 11. The CDR3 runs 16 residues. CDR3 in amino acids: CASSQDEYRGSEEQYF. CDR3 DNA: TGCGCCAGCAGCCAAGATGAGTACAGGGGGTCAGAAGAGCAGTACTTC.

About this clonotype itself: A much bigger clone sits one base away, suggesting this may be a read error. In DNA form, the CDR3 reads TGCAGCGTTCCGTCCGGGAACACCGGGGGGCTGTTTTTT. It translates to CSVPSGNTGGLFF. The chain links TRBV29-1 to TRBJ2-2, with D possibly being TRBD2 (6 bases). The CDR3 consists of 13 residues. CDR1 SQVTM and CDR2 ANQGSEA come from the germline V gene.

This clonotype has a handful of counts. It may be a read error: a sequence one base away is much more abundant. The chain combines TRBV7-6 with TRBJ2-3; D perhaps matches TRBD2 (5 bases). In germline, CDR1 is SGHVS, CDR2 FNYEAQ. Trimming took off 1 base at V and 8 bases at J, with 19 bases between the two ends. The CDR3 is 16 amino acids. CDR3 amino acids: CASSLDRAARGGTQYF. The CDR3 DNA sequence: TGTGCCAGCAGCTTAGATCGGGCCGCCCGGGGTGGTACGCAGTATTTT.

This clonotype was detected ten times or more. The J gene is TRBJ1-1, the V gene TRBV4-1, with D perhaps matching TRBD1 (5 bases). The CDR3 has 12 residues. Trimming took off 4 bases at V and 7 bases at J, with 10 bases between the two ends. Germline V gene lookup returns CDR1 MGHRA and CDR2 YSYEKL. CDR3 amino acids: CASSPAGVEAFF. In nucleotides, the CDR3 is TGCGCCAGCAGCCCTGCGGGGGTTGAAGCTTTCTTT.

This clonotype was recorded many times. As DNA, the CDR3 is TGTGCCAGTAGTCTAGCGGGGGGGGTGACAGATACGCAGTATTTT. It codes for CASSLAGGVTDTQYF. The gene calls are TRBV19 and TRBJ2-3; 12 bases agree with TRBD2. Germline loops: CDR1 LNHDA, CDR2 SQIVND (reference sequence). V lost 5 bases to trimming and J lost 3 bases; unmatched junction nucleotides: 3. The CDR3 runs 15 residues.

The chain carries TRBV27 and TRBJ1-1; weak D call: TRBD1 (5 bases). The CDR3 length is 15 residues. V lost 1 base and J 6 bases, leaving 15 bases between the germline ends. Germline V gives CDR1 MNHEY, CDR2 SMNVEV (reference sequence). In DNA, the CDR3 is TGTGCCAGCAGTTTATTGTGGGGCGGCGGTCCTGAAGCTTTCTTT. It translates to CASSLLWGGGPEAFF.

This clonotype was counted a few times. This chain uses TRBV20-1 with TRBJ1-1; D may be TRBD1 (5 bases). V lost 0 bases and J lost 5, with 25 bases in between. The CDR3 loop spans 18 amino acids. CDR1 is DFQATT and CDR2 is SNEGSKA in the germline V gene (reference sequence). DNA of the CDR3: TGCAGTGCTAGAGATGGGCCGAAGACAACAGGTTCTGGGACTGAAGCTTTCTTT. Translated: CSARDGPKTTGSGTEAFF.

This chain connects TRBV7-9 to TRBJ2-1; 8 nucleotides align to TRBD1. Germline CDR1 is SEHNR and CDR2 is FQNEAQ (reference sequence). CDR3 length: 13 residues. The V and J ends lost 5 bases and 6 bases, in that order; junction bases with no gene match: 3. The CDR3 DNA sequence: TGTGCCAGCAGCCAGACAGGGGCCAATGAGCAGTTCTTC. This codes for CASSQTGANEQFF.

This clonotype has just a few counts. V usage is TRBV4-2 and J usage is TRBJ2-5; D unresolved. The germline CDR1 and CDR2 sequences are LGHNA and YNFKEQ. Deletions cut 1 base from V and 3 bases from J, with 15 bases between. The CDR3 has 16 amino acids. The CDR3 coding sequence is TGTGCCAGCAGCCAAGTACCCCTTACAACGAAAGAGACCCAGTACTTC. Translated: CASSQVPLTTKETQYF.

This clonotype was observed a few times. CDR3 protein: CASSLGFGSDSPLHF. The CDR3 bases are TGTGCCAGCAGCTTAGGTTTCGGGTCGGATTCACCCCTCCACTTT. The chain links TRBV7-2 to TRBJ1-6; D is unclear. The CDR3 spans 15 residues. The germline V gene encodes CDR1 SGHTA and CDR2 FQGNSA. V lost 1 base and J 8 bases, leaving 12 bases between the germline ends.

The gene calls are TRBV6-1 and TRBJ2-3; 8 bases map to TRBD1. Germline lookup yields CDR1 MNHNS and CDR2 SASEGT. The J segment lost 6 bases and the V segment lost 6 bases, leaving 11 bases of the junction unmatched. CDR3 length equals 15 residues. For the CDR3, the DNA is TGTGCCAGCAGAAACCGTTACGGACAGGGCGATACGCAGTATTTT. It yields the protein CASRNRYGQGDTQYF.

This clonotype was found a few times. The chain couples TRBV20-1 to TRBJ1-5, with no clear D. CDR1 and CDR2 (germline): DFQATT, SNEGSKA (reference sequence). This CDR3 is 15 amino acids long. Trimming stripped 0 bases from V and 1 base from J, with 10 bases between. The CDR3 here is CSARDRQESNQPQHF. CDR3 in DNA: TGCAGTGCTAGAGATCGTCAGGAAAGCAATCAGCCCCAGCATTTT.

This clonotype was counted at least ten times. The chain combines TRBV29-1 with TRBJ1-1; D is uncertain. Germline CDR1 SQVTM, CDR2 ANQGSEA. The CDR3 is 14 amino acids. V dropped 2 bases and J dropped 2 bases, with 12 bases sitting between them. The CDR3 reads CSVEPGLINTEAFF. CDR3 DNA: TGCAGCGTTGAACCCGGGTTAATAAACACTGAAGCTTTCTTT.

This clonotype turned up a few times. The chain has TRBV7-9 and TRBJ2-5; the D is unclear. The germline CDR1 and CDR2 sequences are SEHNR and FQNEAQ (reference sequence). Trimming took off 5 bases at V and 5 bases at J, with 12 bases between the two ends. CDR3 length: 13 amino acids. The CDR3 is CASSKLSPETQYF. DNA for the CDR3: TGTGCCAGCAGCAAACTCAGTCCGGAGACCCAGTACTTC. The variable domain in full, with the rest retrieved from reference TRBV7-9 and TRBJ2-5, is DTGVSQNPRHKITKRGQNVTFRCDPISEHNRLYWYRQTLGQGPEFLTYFQNEAQLEKSRLLSDRFSAERPKGSFSTLEIQRTEQGDSAMYLCASSKLSPETQYFGPGTRLLVL.

In this sample, this clonotype turned up many times. The chain links TRBV4-3 to TRBJ2-7, with D uncertain. This CDR3 spans 14 amino acids. The V and J ends lost 0 bases and 3 bases respectively, with 9 bases between them. Per the germline V gene, CDR1 is LGHNA and CDR2 is YSLEER. CDR3 nucleotide sequence: TGCGCCAGCAGCCAAGACAAGGGTTACTACGAGCAGTACTTC. As protein: CASSQDKGYYEQYF.

As to this clonotype: This may arise from a read error, as a much more abundant clone is one base away. The gene calls are TRBV20-1 and TRBJ1-6; D remains ambiguous. Germline CDR1 is DFQATT and CDR2 is SNEGSKA (reference sequence). The CDR3 runs to 13 residues. CDR3 DNA sequence: TGCAGTGCCCCTGTACTGACTAATCCACCCCTCCACTTT. This sequence encodes CSAPVLTNPPLHF.

The V call is TRBV5-6, the J call TRBJ2-3, with 8 bases aligning to TRBD2. CDR1 is SGHDT and CDR2 is YYEEEE in the germline V gene. The junction had 6 bases not matched to a gene; V was cut back by 0 bases and J by 6 bases. This CDR3 has 15 residues. The CDR3 region is CASSLAGGPKDTQYF. In DNA form, the CDR3 reads TGTGCCAGCAGCTTGGCGGGAGGGCCTAAGGATACGCAGTATTTT.

The sample holds a few counts of this clonotype. This may arise from a read error, as a much more abundant clone is one base away. V usage is TRBV14 and J usage is TRBJ1-1, with a possible D match to TRBD1 (5 bases). This CDR3 has 17 amino acids. Looked up from germline, CDR1 is SGHDN and CDR2 is FVKESK. V dropped 0 bases and J dropped 0 bases, with 14 bases sitting between them. The CDR3 bases are TGTGCCAGCAGCCAAGATCCCGCCAGGACACTGAACACTGAAGCTTTCTTT. Its translation is CASSQDPARTLNTEAFF. Complete variable domain (other parts from reference TRBV14 and TRBJ1-1): EAGVTQFPSHSVIEKGQTVTLRCDPISGHDNLYWYRRVMGKEIKFLLHFVKESKQDESGMPNNRFLAERTGGTYSTLKVQPAELEDSGVYFCASSQDPARTLNTEAFFGQGTRLTVV.

V is TRBV27 and J is TRBJ2-7; D possibly corresponds to TRBD2 (6 bases). CDR1 is MNHEY, CDR2 SMNVEV, per germline (reference sequence). The CDR3 has 14 residues. Deletions cut 8 bases from V and 6 bases from J, with 20 bases between. DNA of the CDR3: TGTGCCAGCGGAGACCGGGACTTGGCGGGCGAGCAGTACTTC. It specifies CASGDRDLAGEQYF.

This clonotype was picked up many times. This rearrangement joins TRBV5-5 to TRBJ2-7; D call uncertain. Germline V gene data show CDR1 as SGHKS and CDR2 as YYEKEE (reference sequence). V was cut by 4 bases and J by 3 bases, with 14 bases left in between. This CDR3 region has 14 residues. The DNA of the CDR3 is TGTGCCAGCAGCCAGCGACACACCGGCTACGAGCAGTACTTC. Its translation is CASSQRHTGYEQYF.

This clonotype was counted many times. The chain recombines TRBV7-9 with TRBJ2-2; TRBD1 or TRBD2 may be the D gene (6 bases each). V lost 5 bases and J lost 2, with 15 bases in between. CDR1 and CDR2 (germline): SEHNR, FQNEAQ (reference sequence). This CDR3 region has 16 residues. The CDR3 spells CASSPPEGENTGELFF. CDR3 bases: TGTGCCAGCAGCCCACCGGAGGGGGAAAACACCGGGGAGCTGTTTTTT.

This clonotype was counted many times. This chain joins TRBV12-3 or TRBV12-4 and TRBJ1-1; D is unresolved. The CDR3 is 14 amino acids. The V end was cut by 5 bases, the J end by 1 base, with 11 bases between. The DNA for the CDR3 is TGTGCCAGCAGTCCCTTCGCATCGAACACTGAAGCTTTCTTT. Its translation: CASSPFASNTEAFF.

The chain has TRBV11-2 and TRBJ1-1; D is unclear. Per the germline V gene, CDR1 is SGHAT and CDR2 is FQNNGV. There are 15 residues in the CDR3. The germline V and J ends were trimmed by 2 bases and 5 bases, with 15 bases remaining between them. The DNA of the CDR3 is TGTGCCAGCAGCTTACCACACCTCCGGGGAACTGAAGCTTTCTTT. Residues: CASSLPHLRGTEAFF.

This clonotype was seen ten or more times. The chain is built from TRBV7-2 and TRBJ1-1; a possible D gene is TRBD1 (5 bases). With 5 bases removed from V and 0 bases from J, the gap between germline ends came to 25 bases. In germline, CDR1 is SGHTA, CDR2 FQGNSA. The CDR3 contains 19 residues. The CDR3: CASSPRLGARALMNTEAFF. The CDR3 DNA sequence: TGTGCCAGCAGCCCGCGCCTTGGGGCTAGGGCCCTTATGAACACTGAAGCTTTCTTT. Full variable domain (remainder filled in from reference TRBV7-2 and TRBJ1-1): GAGVSQSPSNKVTEKGKDVELRCDPISGHTALYWYRQSLGQGLEFLIYFQGNSAPDKSGLPSDRFSAERTGGSVSTLTIQRTQQEDSAVYLCASSPRLGARALMNTEAFFGQGTRLTVV.

The chain uses TRBV9 and TRBJ2-5, with D perhaps matching TRBD2 (6 bases). Trimming shortened V by 3 bases and J by 0 bases, and 15 bases separated the two germline ends. CDR1 and CDR2 (germline): SGDLS, YYNGEE. The CDR3 has 16 residues. The CDR3 is CASSERAGDNQETQYF. CDR3 coding DNA: TGTGCCAGCAGCGAGAGAGCGGGCGACAACCAAGAGACCCAGTACTTC.